This section outlines one T cell receptor (beta chain) sequence together with its context. No antigen is known for it. Base qualities were left out, and no much larger clone turns up one base away. The sample belongs to a study of metastatic and nonmetastatic thyroid tumors (dated by TCRdb to 2018 to 2020). Notes on the research overall: For patients with malignant and with benign thyroid disease, the researchers compared repertoires between peripheral blood samples and tumor or nodule tissue samples.

None of the patients had been given any treatment before thyroid surgery. Patient clinical samples collected from 2012 to 2018 were retrospectively analysed using T-cell receptor beta sequencing. Library preparation was by PCR. Sequencing was carried out with an Illumina HiSeq 4000. High-throughput sequencing was used to profile the CDR3 region of the TCR beta-chain in every patient. Per the authors' processing: A classifier to discriminate distant-metastatic papillary thyroid cancer patients was built from CDR3 differences across clinicopathological groups. The Shannon index was used to measure repertoire diversity, and the Morisita-Horn index was used to measure how similar tumor and blood repertoires were. TCRdb reprocessed the public reads (quality trimming at Q25 with fastp, clone calling with MiXCR) and kept in-frame beta chains. None of the V and J calls come from the authors' own analysis; TCRdb made them. The sample table contains 40,000 or so clones; only one count was recorded for 40% to 55% of them. The top ten clonotypes cover around 22% of the sample.

General study outcomes and caveats: In both blood and tumor samples, malignant tumors were reported to have significantly higher TCR beta diversity than benign nodules.

Unmatched junction bases come to 9, with V trimmed by 1 base and J by 2 bases. The CDR3 starts with the cysteine, ends with the phenylalanine, and has 17 residues. Only the CDR3 region is kept as DNA, spanning 51 bases read in frame from base 1. CDR1 SGHAT and CDR2 FQDESV were looked up in the germline V gene (reference sequence). The TCR sequence derives from a male donor with papillary thyroid cancer or a benign thyroid nodule (not recorded which). Some clones in this sample may be carry-over from other donors' samples. In this chain, TRBV11-1 is recombined with TRBJ2-3; 7 bases in the junction line up with TRBD1. The specimen was tumor tissue. The CDR3 region: CASSLVWGTDFTDTQYF. The DNA sequence follows: TGTGCCAGCAGCTTAGTGTGGGGGACAGACTTCACAGATACGCAGTATTTT.